Reported below is one T cell receptor beta chain. Its matching antigen is unknown. Primers for the PCR totalled 60 Vbeta and 13 Jbeta. Libraries were prepared by immunoSEQ multiplex PCR; TCRdb keeps only in-frame clonotypes and omits some of them. The sample consists of about 140,000 clones, approximately 73% of them appearing once. This entry is derived from a study of cytomegalovirus exposure and HLA in healthy donors. Study-level findings and limits: An analysis that came later showed most CMV-associated TCR beta chains appearing HLA-restricted. TCR beta V- and J-gene trimming was later associated with a missense DCLRE1C variant. The authors considered a cluster of highly shared sequence variants likely to be a sequencing artifact.

The CDR3 sequence is 14 residues long. V shed 4 bases and J 0 bases; nucleotides not matched to a gene: 2. Material: PBMCs. The chain has TRBV23-1 and TRBJ2-7, with TRBD1 identical over 8 bases. TRBV23-1 is assigned to the ORF class and has an uncertain function. The TCR comes from a human donor in good health. The CDR3, as DNA: TGCGCCAGCAGTCGGGACAGGTTCTCCTACGAGCAGTACTTC. Translating it yields CASSRDRFSYEQYF.